The 9 T cell receptor beta chains below were found in one sample sequenced in a study of blood T cell repertoires in COVID-19. Profiling relied on immunoSEQ multiplex PCR, and the TCRdb table lists in-frame clones only, not all of them. The sample holds tens of thousands of clones, 88% seen once. The material sequenced was peripheral blood. The receptors stem from a human donor in a cohort sampled during active COVID-19.

V usage is TRBV7-9 and J usage is TRBJ1-3; 9 bases line up with TRBD1. The CDR3 totals 15 residues. V dropped 5 bases and J dropped 8; count of bases not matched to a gene: 10. Looked up from germline, CDR1 is SEHNR and CDR2 is FQNEAQ (reference sequence). CDR3 protein: CASSPYGQGTDTIYF. The CDR3 bases are TGTGCCAGCAGCCCGTACGGACAGGGGACGGACACCATATATTTT.

This clone was observed a handful of times. V is TRBV6-5 and J is TRBJ2-2, with D possibly TRBD2 on 6 matching bases. V dropped 8 bases and J dropped 5 bases, with 9 bases sitting between them. Germline V gives CDR1 MNHEY, CDR2 SVGAGI. The CDR3 is 12 residues long. CDR3 residues: CASGGVTGELFF. The DNA of the CDR3 is TGTGCCAGCGGCGGGGTAACCGGGGAGCTGTTTTTT.

The chain couples TRBV5-6 to TRBJ1-1, with D tentatively TRBD1 (5 bases). The germline V gene has CDR1 SGHDT and CDR2 YYEEEE. The V end lost 0 bases, the J end lost 10 bases, and 25 bases lay between the germline ends. The CDR3 has 17 residues. The CDR3 DNA reads TGTGCCAGCAGCTTGGCACGATGGGGCCAGAGTGATATAGGAGCTTTCTTT. Translating gives CASSLARWGQSDIGAFF. Full variable domain (remainder filled in from reference TRBV5-6 and TRBJ1-1): DAGVTQSPTHLIKTRGQQVTLRCSPKSGHDTVSWYQQALGQGPQFIFQYYEEEERQRGNFPDRFSGHQFPNYSSELNVNALLLGDSALYLCASSLARWGQSDIGAFFGQGTRLTVV.

The genes are TRBV12-5 and TRBJ2-5, with TRBD1 matching 8 bases. V lost 3 bases, J lost 5 bases, and 5 bases stayed unmatched. This CDR3 has 14 residues. Germline V CDR1 and CDR2: LGHNT, FRNRAP. DNA of the CDR3: TGTGCTAGTGGTTTATCAGGGGGCGAGGAGACCCAGTACTTC. Its translation is CASGLSGGEETQYF.

In this sample, this clone turned up once. The chain couples TRBV11-2 to TRBJ2-1, with TRBD2 identical over 10 bases. V was clipped by 1 base and J by 7 bases; unmatched bases: 7. The CDR3 length is 16 residues. CDR1 SGHAT and CDR2 FQNNGV come from the germline V gene. CDR3 region: CASSLALAGKGNEQFF. CDR3 DNA: TGTGCCAGCAGCTTAGCACTAGCGGGGAAAGGAAATGAGCAGTTCTTC.

This clone was counted a few times. The chain links TRBV18 to TRBJ2-1; D is perhaps TRBD1 (5 bases). The germline gives CDR1 KGHSH, CDR2 LQKENI. This CDR3 comprises 15 residues. Trimming removed 3 bases at V and 5 bases at J, with 14 bases between. The CDR3 coding sequence is TGTGCCAGCTCACCCGCGCAGGGAATGAACAATGAGCAGTTCTTC. Protein product: CASSPAQGMNNEQFF. Variable domain in full (rest from reference TRBV18 and TRBJ2-1): NAGVMQNPRHLVRRRGQEARLRCSPMKGHSHVYWYRQLPEEGLKFMVYLQKENIIDESGMPKERFSAEFPKEGPSILRIQQVVRGDSAAYFCASSPAQGMNNEQFFGPGTRLTVL.

The V call is TRBV29-1, the J call TRBJ2-3, with TRBD1 identical over 7 bases. Germline CDR1 SQVTM, CDR2 ANQGSEA. The CDR3 spans 15 residues. V shed 6 bases and J 0 bases; nucleotides not matched to a gene: 9. CDR3 protein: CSVDKTGLSTDTQYF. CDR3 coding DNA: TGCAGCGTAGACAAGACAGGGCTAAGCACAGATACGCAGTATTTT.

This sequence joins TRBV19 and TRBJ2-1, with D tentatively TRBD2 (6 bases). Between the trimmed V and J ends, which lost 7 bases and 3 bases, there was a span of 25 bases. The V gene's germline CDR1 is LNHDA and CDR2 SQIVND (reference sequence). The CDR3 runs to 18 residues. This chain's CDR3 is CASNQAGSANLVYNEQFF. The CDR3 DNA reads TGTGCCAGTAATCAGGCGGGGTCGGCGAACCTCGTCTACAATGAGCAGTTCTTC.

CDR3 in amino acids: CASNIQGDQPQHF. Here the CDR3 DNA reads TGTGCCAGCAACATCCAGGGTGATCAGCCCCAGCATTTT. This chain joins TRBV2 and TRBJ1-5, with a tentative D call TRBD1 (5 bases). Germline CDR1 reads SNHLY; CDR2 reads FYNNEI. The CDR3 runs to 13 residues. Trimming stripped 7 bases from V and 5 bases from J, with 12 bases between.